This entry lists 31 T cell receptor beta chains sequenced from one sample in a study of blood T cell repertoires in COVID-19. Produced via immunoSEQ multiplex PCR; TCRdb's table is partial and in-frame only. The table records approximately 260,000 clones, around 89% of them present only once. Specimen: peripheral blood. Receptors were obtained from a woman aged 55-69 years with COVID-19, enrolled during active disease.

DNA of the CDR3: TGTGCCAGCAGCTTAGATCAGGGGAATACTGAAGCTTTCTTT. Protein: CASSLDQGNTEAFF. V gene TRBV7-9 combines with J gene TRBJ1-1, with D possibly being TRBD1 (6 bases). CDR1 and CDR2 (germline): SEHNR, FQNEAQ (reference sequence). The CDR3 runs 14 residues. V dropped 1 base and J dropped 5 bases, with 11 bases sitting between them.

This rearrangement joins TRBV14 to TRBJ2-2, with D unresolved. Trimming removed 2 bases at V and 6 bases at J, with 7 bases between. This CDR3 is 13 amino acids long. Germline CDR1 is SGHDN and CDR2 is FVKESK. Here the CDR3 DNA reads TGTGCCAGCAGCCAATTCTTAGCCGGGGAGCTGTTTTTT. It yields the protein CASSQFLAGELFF.

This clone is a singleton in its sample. The CDR3 DNA reads as TGTGCCAGCAGTTACACAACAATGAACACTGAAGCTTTCTTT. Its protein product is CASSYTTMNTEAFF. The rearrangement links TRBV6-5 to TRBJ1-1; D uncertain. Trimming cost V 2 bases and J 0 bases, with 7 bases left between them. The germline V gene has CDR1 MNHEY and CDR2 SVGAGI. CDR3 length equals 14 residues.

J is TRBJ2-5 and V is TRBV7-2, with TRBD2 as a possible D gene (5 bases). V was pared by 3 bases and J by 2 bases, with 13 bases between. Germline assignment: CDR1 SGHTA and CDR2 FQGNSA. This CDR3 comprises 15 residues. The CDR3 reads CASSFDPGSQETQYF. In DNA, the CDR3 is TGTGCCAGCAGCTTTGATCCGGGATCTCAAGAGACCCAGTACTTC.

CDR3 amino acids: CASSLVAGGADTQYF. The CDR3 nucleotides are TGCGCCAGCAGCTTGGTGGCGGGGGGGGCAGATACGCAGTATTTT. The rearrangement links TRBV5-1 to TRBJ2-3, with TRBD2 matching 9 bases. J was trimmed by 4 bases and V by 0 bases; bases with no gene match: 3. Per the germline V gene, CDR1 is SGHRS and CDR2 is YFSETQ. This CDR3 is built from 15 residues.

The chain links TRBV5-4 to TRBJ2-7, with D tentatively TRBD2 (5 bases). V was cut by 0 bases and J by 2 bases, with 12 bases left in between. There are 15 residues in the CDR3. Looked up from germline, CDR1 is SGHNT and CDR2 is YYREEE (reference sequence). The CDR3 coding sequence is TGTGCCAGCAGCTTGGAATCGTGGGGAGCCTACGAGCAGTACTTC. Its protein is CASSLESWGAYEQYF.

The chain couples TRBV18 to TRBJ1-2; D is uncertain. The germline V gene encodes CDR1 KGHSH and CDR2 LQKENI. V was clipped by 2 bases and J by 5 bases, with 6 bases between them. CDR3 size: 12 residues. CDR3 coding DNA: TGTGCCAGCTCACCATCGACATATGGCTACACCTTC. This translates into CASSPSTYGYTF.

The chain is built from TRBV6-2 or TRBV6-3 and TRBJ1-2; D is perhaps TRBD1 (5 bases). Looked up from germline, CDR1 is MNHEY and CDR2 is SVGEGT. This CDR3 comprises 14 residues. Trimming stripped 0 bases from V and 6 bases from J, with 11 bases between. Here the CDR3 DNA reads TGTGCCAGCAGTTACTCGTCCAGGGTTGATGGCTACACCTTC. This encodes CASSYSSRVDGYTF.

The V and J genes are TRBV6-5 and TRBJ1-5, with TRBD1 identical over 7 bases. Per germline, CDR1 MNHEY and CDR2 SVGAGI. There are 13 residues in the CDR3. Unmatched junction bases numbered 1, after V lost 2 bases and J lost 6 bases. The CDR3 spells CASSYTGVQPQHF. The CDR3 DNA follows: TGTGCCAGCAGTTACACAGGGGTTCAGCCCCAGCATTTT.

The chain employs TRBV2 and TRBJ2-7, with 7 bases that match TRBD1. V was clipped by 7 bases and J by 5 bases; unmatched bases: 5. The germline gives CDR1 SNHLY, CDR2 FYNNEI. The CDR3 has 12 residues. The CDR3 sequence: CASKQQGDEQYF. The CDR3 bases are TGTGCCAGCAAACAGCAGGGGGACGAGCAGTACTTC. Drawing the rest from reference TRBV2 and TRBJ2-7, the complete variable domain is EPEVTQTPSHQVTQMGQEVILRCVPISNHLYFYWYRQILGQKVEFLVSFYNNEISEKSEIFDDQFSVERPDGSNFTLKIRSTKLEDSAMYFCASKQQGDEQYFGPGTRLTVT.

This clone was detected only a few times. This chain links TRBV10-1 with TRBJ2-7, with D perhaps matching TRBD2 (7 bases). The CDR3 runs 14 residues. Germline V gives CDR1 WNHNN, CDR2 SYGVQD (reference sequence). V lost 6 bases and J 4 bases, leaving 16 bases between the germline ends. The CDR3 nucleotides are TGCGCCAGCAGCCGGGGGGCAATTTCTTACGAGCAGTACTTC. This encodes CASSRGAISYEQYF.

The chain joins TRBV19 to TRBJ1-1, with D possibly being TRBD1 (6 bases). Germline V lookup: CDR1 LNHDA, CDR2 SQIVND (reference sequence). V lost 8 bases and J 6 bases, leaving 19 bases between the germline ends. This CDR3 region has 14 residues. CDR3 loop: CASSTGPSGSEAFF. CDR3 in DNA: TGTGCCAGTTCTACAGGGCCCTCGGGGTCTGAAGCTTTCTTT.

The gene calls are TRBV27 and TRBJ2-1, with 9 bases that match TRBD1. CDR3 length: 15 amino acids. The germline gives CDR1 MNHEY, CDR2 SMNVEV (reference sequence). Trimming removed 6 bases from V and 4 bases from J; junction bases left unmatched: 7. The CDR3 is CASSRDRDLYNEQFF. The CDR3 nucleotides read TGTGCCAGCAGCCGGGACAGGGACCTTTACAATGAGCAGTTCTTC.

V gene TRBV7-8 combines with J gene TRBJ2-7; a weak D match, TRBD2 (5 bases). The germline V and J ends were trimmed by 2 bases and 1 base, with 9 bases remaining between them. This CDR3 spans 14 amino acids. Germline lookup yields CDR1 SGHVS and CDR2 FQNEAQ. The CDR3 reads CASSLLLASYEQYF. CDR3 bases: TGTGCCAGCAGCTTACTTCTAGCTTCCTACGAGCAGTACTTC.

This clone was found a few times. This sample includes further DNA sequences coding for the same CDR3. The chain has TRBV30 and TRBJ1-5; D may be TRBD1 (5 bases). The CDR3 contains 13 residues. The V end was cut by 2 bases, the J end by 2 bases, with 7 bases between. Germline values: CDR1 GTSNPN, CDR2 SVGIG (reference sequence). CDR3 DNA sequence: TGTGCCTGGAGTTCCAGGGGCAATCAGCCCCAGCATTTT. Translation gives CAWSSRGNQPQHF.

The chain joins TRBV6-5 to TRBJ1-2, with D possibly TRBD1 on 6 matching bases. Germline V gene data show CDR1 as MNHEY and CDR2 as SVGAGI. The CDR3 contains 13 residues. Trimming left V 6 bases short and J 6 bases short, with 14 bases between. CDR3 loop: CASRVTGRHGYTF. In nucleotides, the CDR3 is TGTGCCAGCAGAGTTACAGGGCGTCATGGCTACACCTTC.

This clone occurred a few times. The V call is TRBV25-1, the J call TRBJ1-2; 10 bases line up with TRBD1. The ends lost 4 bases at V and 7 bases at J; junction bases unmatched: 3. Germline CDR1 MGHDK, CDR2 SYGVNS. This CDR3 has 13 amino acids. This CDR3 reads CASSGQGARGYTF. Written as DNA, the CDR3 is TGTGCCAGCAGTGGACAGGGGGCGCGTGGCTACACCTTC.

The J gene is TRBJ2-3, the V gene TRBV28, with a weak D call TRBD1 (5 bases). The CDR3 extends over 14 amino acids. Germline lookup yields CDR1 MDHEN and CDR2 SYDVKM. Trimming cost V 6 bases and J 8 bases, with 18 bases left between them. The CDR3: CASSPSLGVGTQYF. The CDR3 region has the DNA TGTGCCAGCAGCCCCTCCCTAGGGGTCGGTACGCAGTATTTT.

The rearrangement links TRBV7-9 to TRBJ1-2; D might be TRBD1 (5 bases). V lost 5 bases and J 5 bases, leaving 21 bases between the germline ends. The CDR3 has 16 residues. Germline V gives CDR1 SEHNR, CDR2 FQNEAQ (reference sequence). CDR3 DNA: TGTGCCAGCAGCCCAGTGTTGGGGTTGGAGGGGTATGGCTACACCTTC. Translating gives CASSPVLGLEGYGYTF.

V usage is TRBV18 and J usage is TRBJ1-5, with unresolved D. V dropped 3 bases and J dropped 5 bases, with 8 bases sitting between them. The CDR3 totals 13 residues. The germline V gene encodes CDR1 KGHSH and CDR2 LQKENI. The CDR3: CASSPSPDQPQHF. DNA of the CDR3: TGTGCCAGCTCACCCTCCCCCGATCAGCCCCAGCATTTT.

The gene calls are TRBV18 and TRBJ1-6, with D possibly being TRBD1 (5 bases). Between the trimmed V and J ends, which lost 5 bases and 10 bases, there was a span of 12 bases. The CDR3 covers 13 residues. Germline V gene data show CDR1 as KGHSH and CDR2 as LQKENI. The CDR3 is CASSSTSGSPLHF. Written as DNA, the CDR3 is TGTGCCAGCTCATCGACTTCAGGGTCACCCCTCCACTTT. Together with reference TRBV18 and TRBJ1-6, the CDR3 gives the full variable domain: NAGVMQNPRHLVRRRGQEARLRCSPMKGHSHVYWYRQLPEEGLKFMVYLQKENIIDESGMPKERFSAEFPKEGPSILRIQQVVRGDSAAYFCASSSTSGSPLHFGNGTRLTVT.

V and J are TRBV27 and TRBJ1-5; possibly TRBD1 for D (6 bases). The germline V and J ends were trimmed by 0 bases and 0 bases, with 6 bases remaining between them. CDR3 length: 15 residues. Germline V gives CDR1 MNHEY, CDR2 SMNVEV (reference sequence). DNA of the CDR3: TGTGCCAGCAGTTTATCCAGGGGTAGCAATCAGCCCCAGCATTTT. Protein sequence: CASSLSRGSNQPQHF.

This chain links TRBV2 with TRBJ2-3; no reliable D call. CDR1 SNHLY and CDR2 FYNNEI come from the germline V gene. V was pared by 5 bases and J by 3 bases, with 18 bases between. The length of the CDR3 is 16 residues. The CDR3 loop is CASSPTATASTDTQYF. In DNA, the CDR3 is TGTGCCAGCAGTCCCACAGCCACTGCTTCGACAGATACGCAGTATTTT.

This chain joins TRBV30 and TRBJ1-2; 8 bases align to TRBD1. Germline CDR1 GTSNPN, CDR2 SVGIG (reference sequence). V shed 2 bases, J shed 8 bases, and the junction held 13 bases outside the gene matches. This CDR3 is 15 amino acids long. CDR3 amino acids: CAWSHDLDRVGGYTF. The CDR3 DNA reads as TGTGCCTGGAGTCACGATCTGGACAGGGTGGGCGGCTACACCTTC. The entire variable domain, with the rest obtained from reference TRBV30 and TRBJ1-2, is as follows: SQTIHQWPATLVQPVGSPLSLECTVEGTSNPNLYWYRQAAGRGLQLLFYSVGIGQISSEVPQNLSASRPQDRQFILSSKKLLLSDSGFYLCAWSHDLDRVGGYTFGSGTRLTVV.

The chain's CDR3 is CAWSGGLGGDTQYF. The CDR3 bases are TGTGCCTGGAGTGGTGGACTCGGTGGAGATACGCAGTATTTT. This chain connects TRBV30 to TRBJ2-3; D perhaps matches TRBD2 (5 bases). CDR3 length: 14 residues. Trimming removed 1 base from V and 5 bases from J, with 13 bases in between. Germline CDR1 GTSNPN, CDR2 SVGIG (reference sequence). Together with reference TRBV30 and TRBJ2-3, the CDR3 gives the full variable domain: SQTIHQWPATLVQPVGSPLSLECTVEGTSNPNLYWYRQAAGRGLQLLFYSVGIGQISSEVPQNLSASRPQDRQFILSSKKLLLSDSGFYLCAWSGGLGGDTQYFGPGTRLTVL.

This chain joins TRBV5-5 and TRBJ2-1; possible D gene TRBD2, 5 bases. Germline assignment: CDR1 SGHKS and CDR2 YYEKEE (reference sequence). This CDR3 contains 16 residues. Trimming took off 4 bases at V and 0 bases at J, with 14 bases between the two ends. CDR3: CASSGSGESSYNEQFF. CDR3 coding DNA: TGTGCCAGCAGCGGGAGCGGAGAGAGCTCCTACAATGAGCAGTTCTTC.

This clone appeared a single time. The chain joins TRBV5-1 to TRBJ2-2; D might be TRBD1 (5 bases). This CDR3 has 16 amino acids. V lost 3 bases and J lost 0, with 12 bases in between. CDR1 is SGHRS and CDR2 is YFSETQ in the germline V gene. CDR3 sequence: CASSSRQPANTGELFF. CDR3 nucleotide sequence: TGCGCCAGCAGCTCCCGACAGCCCGCGAACACCGGGGAGCTGTTTTTT.

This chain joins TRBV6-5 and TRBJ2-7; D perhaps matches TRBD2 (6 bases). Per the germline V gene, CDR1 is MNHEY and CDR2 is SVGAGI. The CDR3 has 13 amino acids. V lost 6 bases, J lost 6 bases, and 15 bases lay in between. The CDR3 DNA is TGTGCCAGCAGAGTGATTGGGACTCCCGAGCAGTACTTC. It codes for CASRVIGTPEQYF.

This CDR3 is CASSHDRNQPQHF. DNA of the CDR3: TGTGCCAGCAGTCACGACAGGAATCAGCCCCAGCATTTT. The chain employs TRBV6-2 or TRBV6-3 and TRBJ1-5; TRBD1 might be the D (6 bases). The CDR3 covers 13 residues. Trimming removed 5 bases at V and 4 bases at J, with 9 bases between. The germline CDR1 and CDR2 sequences are MNHEY and SVGEGT.

In DNA, the CDR3 is TGTGCCAGCAGCTTAGTCGGGGTTTCGTCTAATTCACCCCTCCACTTT. It specifies CASSLVGVSSNSPLHF. The V call is TRBV7-2, the J call TRBJ1-6, with D unclear. The V gene's germline CDR1 is SGHTA and CDR2 FQGNSA. V was trimmed by 1 base and J by 6 bases, leaving 13 bases between them. The CDR3 totals 16 residues.

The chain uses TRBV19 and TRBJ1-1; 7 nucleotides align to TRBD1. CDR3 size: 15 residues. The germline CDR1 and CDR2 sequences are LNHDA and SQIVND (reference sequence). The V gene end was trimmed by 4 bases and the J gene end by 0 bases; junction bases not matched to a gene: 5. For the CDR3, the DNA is TGTGCCAGTAGTAACAGACAGGGCTTGAACACTGAAGCTTTCTTT. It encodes CASSNRQGLNTEAFF.